These 32 T cell receptor beta chains came from one sample sequenced in a study of T cell clones after liver transplantation. The repertoire was sequenced with immunoSEQ multiplex PCR; TCRdb's copy has only in-frame clones and lacks some. Of some 33,000 clones in the sample, just under 95% were seen once. The material was CD8+ T cells from blood, obtained 12 months after liver transplant. The origin of the receptors is a human patient who received a liver transplant. The T cells may come from the graft donor.

As concerns this clone: In the same sample, other DNA sequences code for this CDR3. V gene TRBV11-2 combines with J gene TRBJ2-7, with TRBD2 matching over 8 bases. Trimming at V came to 5 bases and at J to 3 bases, leaving 3 bases not matched to a gene. The CDR3 loop spans 13 amino acids. Germline V gene data show CDR1 as SGHAT and CDR2 as FQNNGV. As DNA, the CDR3 is TGTGCCAGCAGCCTCGGGGGGGGCTACGAGCAGTACTTC. Translated, it gives CASSLGGGYEQYF.

The chain is built from TRBV7-3 and TRBJ2-3; TRBD1 matches 10 bases. From germline, CDR1 is SGHTA and CDR2 FQGTGA. This CDR3 region has 16 residues. Trimming took 5 bases from V and 5 from J; bases not matched to a gene: 10. DNA of the CDR3: TGTGCCAGCAGCCGGTACGGGACAGGGGCCATAGATACGCAGTATTTT. It translates to CASSRYGTGAIDTQYF.

The chain is built from TRBV4-3 and TRBJ2-2, with D unclear. Trimming cost V 0 bases and J 4 bases, with 9 bases left between them. Germline V lookup: CDR1 LGHNA, CDR2 YSLEER. There are 15 residues in the CDR3. CDR3 region: CASSQDRYGTGELFF. The CDR3 DNA follows: TGCGCCAGCAGCCAAGATCGATATGGCACCGGGGAGCTGTTTTTT.

The chain combines TRBV28 with TRBJ2-5; D assignment may be TRBD1 or TRBD2 (5 bases each). V was shortened by 8 bases and J by 0 bases, with 19 bases between the two germline ends. The CDR3 is 16 amino acids. From germline, CDR1 is MDHEN and CDR2 SYDVKM. The CDR3 sequence is CASATSGRMNQETQYF. CDR3 bases: TGTGCCAGCGCAACGTCGGGACGGATGAACCAAGAGACCCAGTACTTC.

The chain uses TRBV19 and TRBJ2-1, with 9 bases identical to TRBD2. Germline V lookup: CDR1 LNHDA, CDR2 SQIVND (reference sequence). The trim removed 7 bases at V and 8 bases at J, leaving 15 bases unmatched. This CDR3 contains 16 residues. CDR3 coding DNA: TGTGCCAGTACTATGACGGGCGGGAGGGCCTGGGATGAGCAGTTCTTC. It is translated as CASTMTGGRAWDEQFF.

The chain recombines TRBV2 with TRBJ2-3, with D possibly TRBD2 on 6 matching bases. Per germline, CDR1 SNHLY and CDR2 FYNNEI. V gave up 0 bases and J gave up 2 bases, with 15 bases separating them. The CDR3 length is 17 residues. Here the CDR3 reads CASSEALKEGPTDTQYF. In nucleotides, the CDR3 is TGTGCCAGCAGTGAAGCGCTTAAGGAGGGCCCCACAGATACGCAGTATTTT.

Here the CDR3 DNA reads TGTGCCAGGCCGGGACTAGCGGAGCAGTACTTC. Translation gives CARPGLAEQYF. The chain employs TRBV6-5 and TRBJ2-7; 10 nucleotides line up with TRBD2. The CDR3 covers 11 residues. V was pared by 9 bases and J by 7 bases, with 3 bases of the junction left unmatched. Germline values: CDR1 MNHEY, CDR2 SVGAGI.

The CDR3: CASSRRQGFEGTEAFF. The CDR3 DNA is TGCGCCAGCAGCCGACGACAGGGGTTTGAGGGCACTGAAGCTTTCTTT. V is TRBV5-1 and J is TRBJ1-1; TRBD1 matches at 8 bases. Germline V gene data show CDR1 as SGHRS and CDR2 as YFSETQ. The V gene end was trimmed by 4 bases and the J gene end by 4 bases; junction bases not matched to a gene: 12. This CDR3 comprises 16 residues. Filled out from reference TRBV5-1 and TRBJ1-1, the complete variable domain reads KAGVTQTPRYLIKTRGQQVTLSCSPISGHRSVSWYQQTPGQGLQFLFEYFSETQRNKGNFPGRFSGRQFSNSRSEMNVSTLELGDSALYLCASSRRQGFEGTEAFFGQGTRLTVV.

V gene TRBV7-6 combines with J gene TRBJ2-7; D may be TRBD2 (5 bases). This CDR3 has 17 residues. Germline-derived CDR1 and CDR2 are SGHVS and FNYEAQ. The V end lost 6 bases, the J end lost 5 bases, and 26 bases lay between the germline ends. This CDR3 reads CASSSLGRRGLADEQYF. DNA for the CDR3: TGTGCCAGCAGTTCACTAGGGAGACGGGGTTTGGCCGACGAGCAGTACTTC. Based on the CDR3 plus reference TRBV7-6 and TRBJ2-7, the full variable domain is GAGVSQSPRYKVTKRGQDVALRCDPISGHVSLYWYRQALGQGPEFLTYFNYEAQQDKSGLPNDRFSAERPEGSISTLTIQRTEQRDSAMYRCASSSLGRRGLADEQYFGPGTRLTVT.

J is TRBJ2-2 and V is TRBV11-1, with D perhaps TRBD2 (6 bases). Trimming stripped 1 base from V and 1 base from J, with 13 bases between. This CDR3 spans 17 amino acids. Germline V gene sequence: CDR1 SGHAT, CDR2 FQDESV (reference sequence). CDR3 sequence: CASSLDPLAENTGELFF. The CDR3 coding sequence is TGTGCCAGCAGCTTAGATCCACTAGCCGAGAACACCGGGGAGCTGTTTTTT.

V usage is TRBV28 and J usage is TRBJ2-7; D possibly corresponds to TRBD2 (6 bases). The germline gives CDR1 MDHEN, CDR2 SYDVKM. V was clipped by 6 bases and J by 0 bases, with 12 bases between them. The CDR3 runs to 14 residues. The CDR3 DNA is TGTGCCAGCAGAGCCAGCGGGTCCTCCTACGAGCAGTACTTC. Its translation is CASRASGSSYEQYF.

This chain uses TRBV4-1 with TRBJ2-4; D uncertain. V lost 3 bases and J lost 16, with 13 bases in between. The germline gives CDR1 MGHRA, CDR2 YSYEKL. The CDR3 length is 11 residues. The CDR3 loop reads CASSHQTHGYF. CDR3 nucleotide sequence: TGCGCCAGCAGCCACCAGACGCACGGCTACTTC.

V gene TRBV29-1 combines with J gene TRBJ2-7; D is perhaps TRBD1 (6 bases). This CDR3 has 12 amino acids. The V end was cut by 6 bases, the J end by 5 bases, with 14 bases between. Germline V gene data show CDR1 as SQVTM and CDR2 as ANQGSEA. The CDR3 nucleotides are TGCAGCGTATGGGGGCACAACAACGAGCAGTACTTC. Residues: CSVWGHNNEQYF.

The chain employs TRBV5-1 and TRBJ2-1; the D gene is possibly TRBD1 (6 bases). The CDR3 spans 13 residues. Between the trimmed V and J ends, which lost 6 bases and 5 bases, there was a span of 12 bases. The V gene's germline CDR1 is SGHRS and CDR2 YFSETQ. The CDR3 is CASTGESHNEQFF. DNA for the CDR3: TGCGCCAGCACAGGGGAGTCCCACAATGAGCAGTTCTTC.

V is TRBV5-6 and J is TRBJ2-3; 9 bases match TRBD1. The CDR3 consists of 16 residues. The trim removed 4 bases at V and 3 bases at J, leaving 9 bases unmatched. Germline CDR1 is SGHDT and CDR2 is YYEEEE. The CDR3 region is CASSILPGQGTDTQYF. As DNA, the CDR3 is TGTGCCAGCAGCATACTTCCGGGACAGGGAACAGATACGCAGTATTTT.

V usage is TRBV2 and J usage is TRBJ2-7; TRBD1 agrees at 7 bases. With V trimmed by 7 bases and J by 1 base, 4 bases remained unmatched. Germline CDR1 and CDR2: SNHLY and FYNNEI. This CDR3 is built from 13 residues. The CDR3 coding sequence is TGTGCCAGCACCTGGACAGGTTCCTACGAGCAGTACTTC. This codes for CASTWTGSYEQYF.

The CDR3 reads CASSSFSGTMETQYF. DNA of the CDR3: TGTGCCAGCAGTTCCTTCAGCGGGACGATGGAGACCCAGTACTTC. The rearrangement joins TRBV27 to TRBJ2-5, with 7 bases identical to TRBD2. Germline values: CDR1 MNHEY, CDR2 SMNVEV (reference sequence). V lost 4 bases, J lost 5 bases, and 10 bases stayed unmatched. The length of the CDR3 is 15 residues.

The chain couples TRBV19 to TRBJ2-4, with D unclear. Germline-derived CDR1 and CDR2 are LNHDA and SQIVND (reference sequence). V was pared by 10 bases and J by 0 bases, with 16 bases between. The CDR3 totals 15 residues. CDR3 protein: CATLMGSLAKNIQYF. The CDR3 coding sequence is TGTGCCACCCTCATGGGAAGCCTAGCCAAAAACATTCAGTACTTC.

This clone was found a few times. The chain joins TRBV27 to TRBJ2-7; the D gene could be TRBD1 or TRBD2 (5 bases each). This CDR3 comprises 15 residues. V lost 6 bases and J 6 bases, leaving 21 bases between the germline ends. CDR1 is MNHEY, CDR2 SMNVEV, per germline (reference sequence). CDR3 residues: CASSSISRGPGEQYF. The CDR3 region has the DNA TGTGCCAGCAGCTCCATATCCCGGGGCCCGGGCGAGCAGTACTTC.

This chain uses TRBV19 with TRBJ2-7; the D gene is possibly TRBD1 (5 bases). CDR1 is LNHDA and CDR2 is SQIVND in the germline V gene (reference sequence). The CDR3 sequence is 14 residues long. Between the trimmed V and J ends, which lost 1 base and 4 bases, there was a span of 11 bases. The CDR3 loop is CASSIGQNTYEQYF. CDR3 coding DNA: TGTGCCAGTAGTATAGGACAGAATACTTACGAGCAGTACTTC.

The chain joins TRBV6-5 to TRBJ1-5; D not resolved. Between the trimmed V and J ends, which lost 2 bases and 5 bases, there was a span of 10 bases. CDR1 is MNHEY, CDR2 SVGAGI, per germline. The CDR3 totals 14 residues. The CDR3 reads CASSYDAYYQPQHF. In DNA form, the CDR3 reads TGTGCCAGCAGTTACGACGCTTACTATCAGCCCCAGCATTTT.

The chain recombines TRBV27 with TRBJ2-7; 7 bases align to TRBD1. Germline CDR1 reads MNHEY; CDR2 reads SMNVEV (reference sequence). The CDR3 is 16 amino acids. Germline trimming cut 2 bases from V and 4 bases from J; bases unmatched to any gene: 11. The CDR3 is CASSLPGRGGWYEQYF. The CDR3 nucleotides are TGTGCCAGCAGTTTACCTGGACGAGGGGGCTGGTACGAGCAGTACTTC.

This chain joins TRBV27 and TRBJ1-2; tentatively, D is TRBD1 (6 bases). CDR1 is MNHEY and CDR2 is SMNVEV in the germline V gene (reference sequence). The V end was cut by 8 bases, the J end by 7 bases, with 17 bases between. The CDR3 is made up of 13 amino acids. CDR3 bases: TGTGCCAGCGGGGGCGGCCCCGCTTCTGGCTACACCTTC. Protein sequence: CASGGGPASGYTF.

In the case of this clone: The conserved phenylalanine or tryptophan normally closing the CDR3 is absent here, so this likely arose from a read error. The DNA is left out, because the CDR3 cannot be placed on it with certainty; the CDR3 is given as TCRdb lists it. The chain has TRBV12-2 and TRBJ2-7. TRBV12-2 has pseudogene status. The CDR3 spans 10 amino acids, including both terminal residues. CDR3 amino acids: CASRLATLRI.

V is TRBV29-1 and J is TRBJ2-1, with 10 bases matching TRBD2. The trim removed 1 base at V and 9 bases at J, leaving 21 bases unmatched. The germline V gene encodes CDR1 SQVTM and CDR2 ANQGSEA. The CDR3 spans 19 residues. The CDR3, as DNA: TGCAGCGTTGAAGCCGTGGTAGCGGGAGGTACAGGAGTAGGAGGTGAGCAGTTCTTC. Translating it yields CSVEAVVAGGTGVGGEQFF.

The gene calls are TRBV7-8 and TRBJ1-2, with D perhaps TRBD1 (5 bases). This CDR3 is built from 16 residues. In germline, CDR1 is SGHVS, CDR2 FQNEAQ. V lost 2 bases and J lost 0, with 13 bases in between. CDR3 residues: CASSLRGTMANYGYTF. In nucleotides, the CDR3 is TGTGCCAGCAGCTTACGAGGGACTATGGCTAACTATGGCTACACCTTC.

J is TRBJ2-7 and V is TRBV6-4; no reliable D call. Trimming left V 8 bases short and J 4 bases short, with 3 bases between. The germline gives CDR1 MRHNA, CDR2 SNTAGT. The CDR3 is 9 amino acids. CDR3 coding DNA: TGTGCCAGCCCTTACGAGCAGTACTTC. This codes for CASPYEQYF.

This sequence joins TRBV5-8 and TRBJ2-7; D remains unclear. The CDR3 extends over 14 amino acids. Trimming took 0 bases from V and 5 from J, leaving 12 bases between them. Per the germline V gene, CDR1 is SGHTS and CDR2 is YDEGEE. In DNA, the CDR3 is TGTGCCAGCAGCTTGGCGACTGGGGTCGACGAGCAGTACTTC. Encoded protein: CASSLATGVDEQYF. Supplemented by reference TRBV5-8 and TRBJ2-7, the full variable domain reads EAGVTQSPTHLIKTRGQQATLRCSPISGHTSVYWYQQALGLGLQFLLWYDEGEERNRGNFPPRFSGRQFPNYSSELNVNALELEDSALYLCASSLATGVDEQYFGPGTRLTVT.

The V and J genes are TRBV10-3 and TRBJ2-7; D perhaps matches TRBD1 (6 bases). Germline V CDR1 and CDR2: ENHRY, SYGVKD. The CDR3 covers 13 residues. With 10 bases removed from V and 0 bases from J, the gap between germline ends came to 13 bases. Written as DNA, the CDR3 is TGTGCCACGAAAGACAGGAGCTCCTACGAGCAGTACTTC. Its protein product is CATKDRSSYEQYF.

The gene calls are TRBV7-9 and TRBJ2-7, with 7 nucleotides matching TRBD1. The CDR3 has 16 amino acids. Germline values: CDR1 SEHNR, CDR2 FQNEAQ (reference sequence). The V segment lost 4 bases and the J segment 2 bases; nucleotides outside the gene matches: 11. The CDR3 region is CASSSPDRVPTYEQYF. DNA of the CDR3: TGTGCCAGCAGCTCGCCCGACAGGGTCCCAACCTACGAGCAGTACTTC.

This clone is a singleton in its sample. The chain recombines TRBV5-6 with TRBJ2-1; 10 bases match TRBD1. CDR1 and CDR2 from the germline V gene are SGHDT and YYEEEE. The CDR3 is 17 amino acids. V lost 0 bases and J lost 2; bases outside the gene matches: 5. CDR3 nucleotides: TGTGCCAGCAGCTTGGGGATAGGACAGGGGGCCTACAATGAGCAGTTCTTC. Translating gives CASSLGIGQGAYNEQFF.

This clone was picked up one time. For the CDR3, the DNA is TGTGCCAGCAGCCAAGAAGCGGCCCCCGACGAGCAGTACTTC. Encoded protein: CASSQEAAPDEQYF. The gene calls are TRBV4-2 and TRBJ2-7; D might be TRBD2 (5 bases). CDR1 and CDR2 from the germline V gene are LGHNA and YNFKEQ. The V and J ends lost 0 bases and 5 bases respectively, with 11 bases between them. CDR3 size: 14 residues.